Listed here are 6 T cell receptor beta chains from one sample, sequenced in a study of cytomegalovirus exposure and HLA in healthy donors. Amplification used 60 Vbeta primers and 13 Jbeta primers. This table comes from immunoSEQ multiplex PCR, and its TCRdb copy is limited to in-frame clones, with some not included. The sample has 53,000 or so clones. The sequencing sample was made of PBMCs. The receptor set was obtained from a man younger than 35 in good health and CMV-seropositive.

The CDR3 DNA sequence: TGTGCCAGCAGCCAAGCTGGGGGACTAGCGGGAACAGACTCCTACGAGCAGTACTTC. It specifies CASSQAGGLAGTDSYEQYF. The chain uses TRBV4-2 and TRBJ2-7, with 13 bases aligning to TRBD2. With 1 base clipped from V and 0 bases from J, the junction kept 9 bases outside the gene matches. Germline CDR1 and CDR2: LGHNA and YNFKEQ. The CDR3 runs 19 residues.

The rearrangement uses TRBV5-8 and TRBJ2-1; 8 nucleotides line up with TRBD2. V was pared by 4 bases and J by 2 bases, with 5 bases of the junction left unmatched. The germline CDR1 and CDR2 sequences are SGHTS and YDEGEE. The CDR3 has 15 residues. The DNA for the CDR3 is TGTGCCAGCAGCCCCGGGGGGGGCCCCTACAATGAGCAGTTCTTC. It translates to CASSPGGGPYNEQFF.

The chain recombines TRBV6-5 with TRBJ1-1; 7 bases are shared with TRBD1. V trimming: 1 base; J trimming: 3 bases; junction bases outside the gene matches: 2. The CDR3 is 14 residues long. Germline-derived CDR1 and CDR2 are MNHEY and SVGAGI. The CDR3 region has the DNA TGTGCCAGCAGTTACTTGACAGGGCACACTGAAGCTTTCTTT. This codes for CASSYLTGHTEAFF.

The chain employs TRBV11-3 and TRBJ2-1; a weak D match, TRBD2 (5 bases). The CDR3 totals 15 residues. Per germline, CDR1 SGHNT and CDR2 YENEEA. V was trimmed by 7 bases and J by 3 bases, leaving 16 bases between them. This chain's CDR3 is CASNGGDLGYNEQFF. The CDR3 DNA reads TGTGCCAGCAACGGAGGCGACTTGGGCTACAATGAGCAGTTCTTC. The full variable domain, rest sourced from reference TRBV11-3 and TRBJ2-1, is EAGVVQSPRYKIIEKKQPVAFWCNPISGHNTLYWYLQNLGQGPELLIRYENEEAVDDSQLPKDRFSAERLKGVDSTLKIQPAELGDSAVYLCASNGGDLGYNEQFFGPGTRLTVL.

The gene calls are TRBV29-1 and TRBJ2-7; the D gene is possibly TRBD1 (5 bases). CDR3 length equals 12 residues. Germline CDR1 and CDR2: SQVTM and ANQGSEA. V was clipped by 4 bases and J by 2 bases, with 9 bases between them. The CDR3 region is CSVGTGTYEQYF. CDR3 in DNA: TGCAGCGTTGGTACAGGAACCTACGAGCAGTACTTC.

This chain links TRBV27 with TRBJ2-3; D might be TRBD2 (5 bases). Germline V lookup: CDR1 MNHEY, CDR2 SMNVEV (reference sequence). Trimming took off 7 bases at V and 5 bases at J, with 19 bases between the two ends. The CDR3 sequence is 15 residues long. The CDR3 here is CASNDYFVGGDTQYF. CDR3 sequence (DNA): TGTGCCAGCAACGATTATTTCGTAGGAGGAGATACGCAGTATTTT.